This T cell receptor beta chain came from a study of Ad26.COV2.S vaccination and SARS-CoV-2 variants. Study-wide results and limits: There was a possibility that the TCR breadth and depth analyses underestimated total T cell responses.

Treatment specified: over 15 received Ad26.COV2.S at low or high dose, single or two shots; 5 received placebo; per-sample allocation not given. Samples were taken on day 63 after the first vaccine or placebo injection. Points on this clone: What it binds is not known. The same CDR3 is also encoded by other DNA sequences in this sample.

The assay was immunoSEQ multiplex PCR, and TCRdb's table has in-frame clones only and misses some. The sample consists of roughly 380,000 clones, roughly 90% of them appearing once. The receptor's source is a person aged 18-65 years who received the Ad26.COV2.S COVID-19 vaccine or a placebo. Specimen: peripheral blood, collected in a trial of Ad26.COV2.S vaccine versus placebo.

The CDR3 reads CASRQNTDTQYF. The DNA of the CDR3 is TGCGCCAGCAGACAGAACACAGATACGCAGTATTTT. This chain joins TRBV5-1 and TRBJ2-3; no firm D call. CDR3 length: 12 amino acids. The V end was cut by 5 bases, the J end by 2 bases, with 6 bases between. Germline V gene sequence: CDR1 SGHRS, CDR2 YFSETQ.